The following is a T cell receptor (beta chain) sequence with its context. This sample stems from a study of cytomegalovirus exposure and HLA in healthy donors. The CDR3 is 15 amino acids. Germline CDR1 and CDR2: MRHNA and SNTAGT. V was cut by 2 bases and J by 7 bases, with 14 bases left in between. In the PCR, 60 Vbeta and 13 Jbeta primers were used. The protocol was immunoSEQ multiplex PCR, while the TCRdb copy is restricted to in-frame clones and leaves out a portion. The table includes about 150,000 clones, less than 9.5% detected once. This chain links TRBV6-4 with TRBJ2-2; maybe TRBD1 (6 bases). Sequenced: PBMCs. The source of this sequence is a male donor in good health and CMV-seronegative. The CDR3 loop is CASSDPTSRGGELFF. The CDR3 bases are TGTGCCAGCAGTGACCCTACCTCCAGGGGCGGGGAGCTGTTTTTT.